Included here is one TCR beta chain sequence, with context. Its matching antigen is unknown. TCRdb reanalysed the 5' RACE reads using MiXCR and keeps one entry per CDR3 protein. The sample lists some 210,000 distinct CDR3 sequences, around 15% occurring once. The record originates from a study of identical twins. Study-wide findings and caveats: Out-of-frame TCR alpha sharing in monozygotic twins exceeded recombination model predictions. Invariant T cells like MAIT and iNKT could partly confound the zero-insertion analyses.

CDR1 and CDR2 from the germline V gene are PRHDT and FYEKMQ (reference sequence). This CDR3 has 14 residues. V gave up 0 bases and J gave up 5 bases, with 7 bases separating them. These data also formed part of another study, on T cells expressing NK-cell markers. From that report: Repertoires of TCR beta were obtained from T cells sorted as CD3+CD56+NKG2C+, CD3+CD56+NKG2C- and CD3+CD56-NKG2C+.

The chain couples TRBV13 to TRBJ1-4; D remains ambiguous. Material for sequencing was CD8+ T cells sorted from blood. This TCR was sampled from a woman aged 18-35 years in good health. Written as DNA, the CDR3 is TGTGCCAGCAGCTTAGGCTCGGTCAATGAAAAACTGTTTTTT. Encoded protein: CASSLGSVNEKLFF.